This T cell receptor beta chain is from a study of blood T cell repertoires in COVID-19. Study context: Italy, Spain and the United States were the sources of the convalescent and acute COVID-19 samples. PBMCs, B-cell-depleted T cells, or T cells provided the cDNA or gDNA that made up the material.

Per the authors' pipeline: Reference gene primer amplification in the assay estimated nucleated cell counts. The protocol was immunoSEQ multiplex PCR, while the TCRdb copy is restricted to in-frame clones and leaves out a portion. V and J calls and clone size follow that table, whereas D and trimming were derived from the DNA. The sample shows approximately 150,000 clones, more than 75% of them seen only once. The CDR3 runs 15 residues. The ends lost 2 bases at V and 4 bases at J; junction bases unmatched: 8. Germline CDR1 is SGHRS and CDR2 is YFSETQ. This clone was detected a few times. The sample was peripheral blood. The source of this sequence is a woman aged 50 to 60 with active or convalescent COVID-19. J is TRBJ1-2 and V is TRBV5-1; 7 bases fit TRBD1. CDR3 sequence (DNA): TGCGCCAGCAGCTTACAGGGGACTTCTACCTATGGCTACACCTTC. Translation: CASSLQGTSTYGYTF.